The rows below give T cell receptor beta chains drawn from one sample of a study of beta chain features in type 1 diabetes. The protocol was immunoSEQ multiplex PCR, while the TCRdb copy is restricted to in-frame clones and leaves out a portion. The table has roughly 230,000 clones, about 9.3% seen once. The sequencing sample was made of naive CD4+ T cells from blood. These receptors were collected from a woman under 30 in good health. Each CDR3 is given with its conserved first and last residue. Fields, in order: V gene, clone size, D gene, J gene, CDR3 DNA, CDR3 protein. D genes are given only for firm matches. Size is omitted from some rows. Given values are once, few, many or a class for expanded clones.

>TRBV4-2|few|TRBD2|TRBJ2-2
TGTGCCAGCAGCCAAGATCAAGGGACTAGCGGGGGGGCCGGGGTCGGGGAGCTGTTTTTT
CASSQDQGTSGGAGVGELFF
>TRBV7-9|-|TRBD1|TRBJ2-5
TGTGCCAGTATACAGGGGGCGGGAGAGACCCAGTACTTC
CASIQGAGETQYF
>TRBV7-8|few|-|TRBJ2-7
TGTGCCAGCAGCTTAGGCGTACGATACGAGCAGTACTTC
CASSLGVRYEQYF
>TRBV10-2|few|TRBD2|TRBJ2-1
TGCGCCAGTAAGTTACTAGCGGGAACTACCAATGAGCAGTTCTTC
CASKLLAGTTNEQFF
>TRBV7-9|-|TRBD1|TRBJ2-7
TGTGCCAGCAGCTTAGGGGGACAGGGAGTAAAGGGCGAGCAGTACTTC
CASSLGGQGVKGEQYF
>TRBV5-1|few|TRBD1|TRBJ1-1
TGCGCCAGCAGCTTGGCCGCGACAGGGGGCTTCCGGGGACCTGAAGCTTTCTTT
CASSLAATGGFRGPEAFF
>TRBV19|few|-|TRBJ2-2
TGTGCCAGTTCCAGAGGACTCCAGGCGGTCGGGGAGCTGTTTTTT
CASSRGLQAVGELFF
>TRBV30|few|-|TRBJ1-1
TGTGCCTGGAGTCAGGCTGTGAACACTGAAGCTTTCTTT
CAWSQAVNTEAFF
>TRBV19|-|TRBD1|TRBJ2-3
TGTGCCAGTAGACAGACAGGGGGCACTACTGGGGATACGCAGTATTTT
CASRQTGGTTGDTQYF
>TRBV28|few|TRBD1|TRBJ1-3
TGTGCCAGCACCTTACCGGGACAGGGTACGGGCCAAAACACCATATATTTT
CASTLPGQGTGQNTIYF
>TRBV19|few|-|TRBJ1-1
TGTGCCAGTACTCACAGGGTTGGGATCACTGAAGCTTTCTTT
CASTHRVGITEAFF
>TRBV7-6|-|-|TRBJ2-7
TGTGCCAGCAGCTTAGATCGACAGAAAGGATACGAGCAGTACTTC
CASSLDRQKGYEQYF
>TRBV5-1|few|-|TRBJ1-1
TGCGCCAGCAGCTTAGAACAGGGCGAAGCTTTCTTT
CASSLEQGEAFF
>TRBV7-2|few|-|TRBJ1-1
TGTGCCAGCTGGGGGTGGGGGGTAGACATGAACACTGAAGCTTTCTTT
CASWGWGVDMNTEAFF
>TRBV11-2|-|-|TRBJ1-6
TGTGCCAGCAGCCAACAGGGCTCCGGGAATAATTCACCCCTCCACTTT
CASSQQGSGNNSPLHF
>TRBV7-2|-|-|TRBJ1-5
TGTGCCAGCAGTACCAGTAGCAGCAATCAGCCCCAGCATTTT
CASSTSSSNQPQHF
>TRBV28|few|TRBD2|TRBJ2-1
TGTGCCAGCAGGCCCTTCTATAGCGGGGGGCCCTACAATGAGCAGTTCTTC
CASRPFYSGGPYNEQFF
>TRBV5-6|-|TRBD2|TRBJ2-7
TGTGCCAGCAGCTTCCAGCGGGAGGTCCGGGAGCAGTACTTC
CASSFQREVREQYF
>TRBV27|-|TRBD1|TRBJ2-6
TGTGCCAGCAGTTTGTCCGGGACAGGGGCTTTTGGAGGGGCCAACGTCCTGACTTTC
CASSLSGTGAFGGANVLTF
>TRBV6-1|-|-|TRBJ1-6
TGTGCCAGCAGTCCGGACGGACAGTATTCACCCCTCCACTTT
CASSPDGQYSPLHF
>TRBV7-9|-|-|TRBJ2-7
TGTGCCAGCAGCTTAGAACAGGGTGTTCAGCAGTACTTC
CASSLEQGVQQYF
>TRBV18|-|TRBD1|TRBJ2-3
TGTGCCAGCTCACTCCCTGGACAGGGCGGGGATACGCAGTATTTT
CASSLPGQGGDTQYF
>TRBV7-2|few|TRBD1|TRBJ2-2
TGTGCCAGCAGCGCTCTGGGACAGGGAGCAGGCACCGGGGAGCTGTTTTTT
CASSALGQGAGTGELFF
>TRBV5-1|-|-|TRBJ2-3
TGCGCCAGCAGCTCGTCCAGGACAGATACGCAGTATTTT
CASSSSRTDTQYF
>TRBV5-1|-|TRBD1|TRBJ1-2
TGCGCCAGCAGCCCCCCTGGACAGGAAGGGAGAGGCTACACCTTC
CASSPPGQEGRGYTF
>TRBV14|few|-|TRBJ2-7
TGTGCCAGCAGCCAAGTCCCAGGAGAGCAGTACTTC
CASSQVPGEQYF
>TRBV6-1|few|-|TRBJ1-1
TGTGCCAGCAGTGAAGCGGGAGGACGGACTGAAGCTTTCTTT
CASSEAGGRTEAFF
>TRBV5-1|-|TRBD2|TRBJ2-3
TGCGCCAGCAGCCAGAGGGGACTAGCGGGAGATCGCGCAGATACGCAGTATTTT
CASSQRGLAGDRADTQYF
>TRBV2|-|TRBD2|TRBJ2-1
TGTGCCAGCAGTGAACGGGGGGTTTACAATGAGCAGTTCTTC
CASSERGVYNEQFF
>TRBV29-1|-|-|TRBJ2-4
TGCAGCGTTGACTCCGGGGCCAAAAACATTCAGTACTTC
CSVDSGAKNIQYF
>TRBV11-2|-|TRBD2|TRBJ2-1
TGTGCCAGCAGCCTCCCACGGGAGGATGAGCAGTTCTTC
CASSLPREDEQFF
>TRBV14|many|-|TRBJ2-6
TGTGCCAGCAGCCTAGCTGGGGCCAACGTCCTGACTTTC
CASSLAGANVLTF
>TRBV27|-|-|TRBJ1-6
TGTGCCAGCAGTCTGACAGCGAGCTCCTATAATTCACCCCTCCACTTT
CASSLTASSYNSPLHF
>TRBV19|few|-|TRBJ2-2
TGTGCCAGTAGTATCGTGCGCAACACCGGGGAGCTGTTTTTT
CASSIVRNTGELFF
>TRBV28|-|-|TRBJ2-7
TGTGCCAGCAGAAATCCCTTCGGCGAGCAGTACTTC
CASRNPFGEQYF
>TRBV4-1|-|-|TRBJ1-4
TGCGCCAGCAGCCAAGGCTCCGGGACTAAATCGGGAAAACTGTTTTTT
CASSQGSGTKSGKLFF
>TRBV4-1|few|TRBD1|TRBJ1-6
TGCGCCAGCAGCCACAACCGGGACAGGGAGGTCACCCTCCACTTT
CASSHNRDREVTLHF
>TRBV18|few|-|TRBJ2-7
TGTGCCAGCTCACCACCGGAAGGGGAAACGGCCGAGCAGTACTTC
CASSPPEGETAEQYF
>TRBV18|-|-|TRBJ2-5
TGTGCCAGCTCACCACCGAGCCAAGAGACCCAGTACTTC
CASSPPSQETQYF
>TRBV2|-|TRBD1|TRBJ2-5
TGTGCCAGCAGTGAAATAGGACAGGCGCCCGAACAAGAGACCCAGTACTTC
CASSEIGQAPEQETQYF
>TRBV30|-|-|TRBJ1-2
TGTGCCTGGAGTGGGAGGATCCGGGACTTTAACTATGGCTACACCTTC
CAWSGRIRDFNYGYTF
>TRBV5-1|-|TRBD2|TRBJ2-7
TGCGCCAGCAGCTTGCTAGCGGGGACAAACGAGCAGTACTTC
CASSLLAGTNEQYF
>TRBV6-6|-|TRBD1|TRBJ2-1
TGTGCCAGCAGTTCAGCAGGACAGGGGAATGAGCAGTTCTTC
CASSSAGQGNEQFF
>TRBV7-2|many|-|TRBJ2-3
TGTGCCAGCAGCACGGGGAGTACCACAGATACGCAGTATTTT
CASSTGSTTDTQYF
>TRBV27|-|-|TRBJ2-3
TGTGCCAGTCGTAGGGCAGGGTCAGATACGCAGTATTTT
CASRRAGSDTQYF
>TRBV27|few|TRBD2|TRBJ2-1
TGTGCCAGCAGGGGCGTCGGGGGGGCGTACAATGAGCAGTTCTTC
CASRGVGGAYNEQFF
>TRBV19|-|TRBD1|TRBJ1-1
TGTGCCAGTAGTCTCTCGACAGGGCGGGAAGCTTTCTTT
CASSLSTGREAFF
>TRBV19|few|TRBD2|TRBJ2-7
TGTGCCAGTAGTATAGATCTGCGGCTAGCGGGATCCCTCTCCTACGAGCAGTACTTC
CASSIDLRLAGSLSYEQYF
>TRBV7-2|many|TRBD2|TRBJ2-5
TGTGCCAGCAGCCCCTGGACTAGTGCTGAGACCCAGTACTTC
CASSPWTSAETQYF
>TRBV12-5|-|TRBD1|TRBJ1-5
TGTGCTAGTGGGCAGGACAGGGGGTGGCGGAGCAATCAGCCCCAGCATTTT
CASGQDRGWRSNQPQHF
>TRBV23-1|-|TRBD2|TRBJ2-7
TGCGCCAGCAGTCATCGGACTAGCGGAGTTCTTTACGAGCAGTACTTC
CASSHRTSGVLYEQYF
>TRBV4-1|few|-|TRBJ2-1
TGCGCCAGCAGCCAAGAGGACAGTTCCTACAATGAGCAGTTCTTC
CASSQEDSSYNEQFF
>TRBV5-1|few|TRBD2|TRBJ2-1
TGCGCCAGCCGACCGGGACTAACCTACAATGAGCAGTTCTTC
CASRPGLTYNEQFF
>TRBV18|few|-|TRBJ1-5
TGTGCCAGCTCTCCGCGCGGCCCTAACCTAAGCAATCAGCCCCAGCATTTT
CASSPRGPNLSNQPQHF